This TCR beta chain was profiled in a study of blood T cells in healthy people across ages. With a J-beta primer mix and a sample-barcoded 5' primer, a second PCR ran about 6 to 11 cycles. Sequencing yielded, for each sample, at least 2.5 million paired-end reads carrying CDR3. TCRdb analysed the 5' RACE reads with MiXCR anew, one entry per CDR3 protein. This table has under 1,000,000 distinct CDR3 sequences, about 46% appearing once. Donors each provided roughly 9.6 milliliters of peripheral blood. CDR3 length: 15 amino acids. The germline CDR1 and CDR2 sequences are LGHDT and YNNKEL (reference sequence). J lost 0 bases, V lost 1 base, and 1 base had no gene match.

The sequencing input was blood. This rearrangement joins TRBV3-1 to TRBJ2-7, with 9 bases that match TRBD2. The sequence derives from a man of 80 years or more in good health. Here the CDR3 DNA reads TGTGCCAGCAGCCAAGTACTAGCGGGCTCCTACGAGCAGTACTTC. This gives the protein CASSQVLAGSYEQYF.